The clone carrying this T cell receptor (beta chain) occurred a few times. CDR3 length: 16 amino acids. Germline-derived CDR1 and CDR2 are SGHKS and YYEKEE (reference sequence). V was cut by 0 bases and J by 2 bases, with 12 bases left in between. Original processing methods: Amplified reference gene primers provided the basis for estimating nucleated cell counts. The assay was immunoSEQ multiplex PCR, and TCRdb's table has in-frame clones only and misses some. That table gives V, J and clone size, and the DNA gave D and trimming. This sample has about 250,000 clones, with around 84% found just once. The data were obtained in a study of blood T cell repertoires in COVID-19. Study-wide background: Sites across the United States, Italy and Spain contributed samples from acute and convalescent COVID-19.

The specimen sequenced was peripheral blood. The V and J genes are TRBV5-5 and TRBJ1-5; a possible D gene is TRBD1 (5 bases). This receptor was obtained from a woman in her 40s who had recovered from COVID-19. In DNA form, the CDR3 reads TGTGCCAGCAGCTTGGGCCCTTTGACAGGCAATCAGCCCCAGCATTTT. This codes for CASSLGPLTGNQPQHF.